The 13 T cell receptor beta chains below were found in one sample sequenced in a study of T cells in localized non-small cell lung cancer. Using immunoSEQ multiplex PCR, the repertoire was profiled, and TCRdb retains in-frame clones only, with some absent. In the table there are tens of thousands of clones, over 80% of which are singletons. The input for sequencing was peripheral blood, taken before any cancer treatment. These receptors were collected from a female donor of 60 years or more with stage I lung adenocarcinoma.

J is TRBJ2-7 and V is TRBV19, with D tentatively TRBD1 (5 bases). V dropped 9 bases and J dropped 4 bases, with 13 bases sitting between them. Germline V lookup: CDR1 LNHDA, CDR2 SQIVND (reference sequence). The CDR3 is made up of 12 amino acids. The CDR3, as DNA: TGTGCCAGCTCTCCAGGGAATTACGAGCAGTACTTC. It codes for CASSPGNYEQYF.

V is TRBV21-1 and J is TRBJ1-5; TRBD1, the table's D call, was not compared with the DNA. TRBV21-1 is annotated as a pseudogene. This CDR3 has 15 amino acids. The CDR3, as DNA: TGTGCCAGCAGCAATTCCGGGACAGTCAATCAGCCCCAGCATTTT. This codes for CASSNSGTVNQPQHF.

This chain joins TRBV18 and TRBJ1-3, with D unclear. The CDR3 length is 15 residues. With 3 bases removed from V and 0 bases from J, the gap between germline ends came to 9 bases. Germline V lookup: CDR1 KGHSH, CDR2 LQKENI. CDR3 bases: TGTGCCAGCTCACCCCAGAAGAACTCTGGAAACACCATATATTTT. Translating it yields CASSPQKNSGNTIYF.

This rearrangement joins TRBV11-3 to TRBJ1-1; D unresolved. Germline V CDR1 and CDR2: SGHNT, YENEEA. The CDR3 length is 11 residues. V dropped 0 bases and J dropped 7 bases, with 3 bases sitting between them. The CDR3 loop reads CASSLESEAFF. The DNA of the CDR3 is TGTGCCAGCAGCTTAGAAAGTGAAGCTTTCTTT.

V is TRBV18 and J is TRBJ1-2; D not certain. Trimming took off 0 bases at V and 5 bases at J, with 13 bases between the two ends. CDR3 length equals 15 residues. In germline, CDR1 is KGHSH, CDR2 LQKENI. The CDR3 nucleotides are TGTGCCAGCTCACCACCCCAAATGGTGGGATATGGCTACACCTTC. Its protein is CASSPPQMVGYGYTF.

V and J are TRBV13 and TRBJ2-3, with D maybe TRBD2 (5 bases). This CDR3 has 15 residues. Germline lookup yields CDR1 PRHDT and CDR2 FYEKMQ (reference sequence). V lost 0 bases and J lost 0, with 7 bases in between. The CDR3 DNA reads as TGTGCCAGCAGCTTAGGGCGGACTAGCACAGATACGCAGTATTTT. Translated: CASSLGRTSTDTQYF.

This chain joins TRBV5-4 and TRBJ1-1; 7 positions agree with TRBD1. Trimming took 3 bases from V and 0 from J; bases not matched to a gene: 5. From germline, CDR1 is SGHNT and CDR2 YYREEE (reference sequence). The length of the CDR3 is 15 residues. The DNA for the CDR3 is TGTGCCAGCAGCTACCTAGACAGGGTGAACACTGAAGCTTTCTTT. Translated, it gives CASSYLDRVNTEAFF.

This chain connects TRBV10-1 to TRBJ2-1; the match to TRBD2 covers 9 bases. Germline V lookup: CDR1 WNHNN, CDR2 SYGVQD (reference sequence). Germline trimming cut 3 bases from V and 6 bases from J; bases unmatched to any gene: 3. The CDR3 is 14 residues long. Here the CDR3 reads CASSDLLAGNEQFF. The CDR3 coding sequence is TGCGCCAGCAGTGACTTACTAGCGGGCAATGAGCAGTTCTTC.

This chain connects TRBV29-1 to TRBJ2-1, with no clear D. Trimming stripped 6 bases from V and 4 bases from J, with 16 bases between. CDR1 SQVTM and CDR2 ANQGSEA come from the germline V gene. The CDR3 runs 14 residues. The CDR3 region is CSVGSGSTYNEQFF. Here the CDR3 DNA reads TGCAGCGTGGGGTCCGGAAGTACATACAATGAGCAGTTCTTC.

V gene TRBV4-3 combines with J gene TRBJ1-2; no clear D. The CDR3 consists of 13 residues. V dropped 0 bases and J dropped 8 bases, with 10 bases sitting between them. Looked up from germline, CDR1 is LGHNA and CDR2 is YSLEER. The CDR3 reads CASSQETGAGYTF. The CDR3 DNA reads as TGCGCCAGCAGCCAAGAAACGGGAGCCGGCTACACCTTC.

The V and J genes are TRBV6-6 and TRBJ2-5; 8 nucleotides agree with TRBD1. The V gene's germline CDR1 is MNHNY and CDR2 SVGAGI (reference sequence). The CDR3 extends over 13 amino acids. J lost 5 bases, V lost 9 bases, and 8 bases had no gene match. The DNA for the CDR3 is TGTGCCAGTCGAGCAGGGGGCGGCGAGACCCAGTACTTC. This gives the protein CASRAGGGETQYF.

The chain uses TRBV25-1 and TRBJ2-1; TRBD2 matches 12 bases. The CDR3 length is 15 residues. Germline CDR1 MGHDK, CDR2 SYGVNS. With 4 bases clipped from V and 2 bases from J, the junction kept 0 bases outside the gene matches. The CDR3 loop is CASSASGGAYNEQFF. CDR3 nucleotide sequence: TGTGCCAGCAGTGCTAGCGGGGGGGCCTACAATGAGCAGTTCTTC.

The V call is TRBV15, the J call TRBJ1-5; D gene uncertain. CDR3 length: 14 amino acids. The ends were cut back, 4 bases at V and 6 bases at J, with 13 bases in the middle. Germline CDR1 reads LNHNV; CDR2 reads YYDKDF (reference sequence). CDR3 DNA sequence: TGTGCCACCAGCACAGAGGCCGGCCTTCAGCCCCAGCATTTT. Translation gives CATSTEAGLQPQHF.